Listed below are T cell receptor beta chains from one sample, sequenced in a study of long-term antiretroviral therapy in people with HIV. Clones were sequenced by immunoSEQ multiplex PCR, and TCRdb holds only the in-frame ones, with some missing. This sample has some 35,000 clones, with 83% found just once. The material sequenced was unsorted PBMCs, taken 0.4 years before starting antiretroviral therapy. These receptors all come from a man aged 18 to 29 with HIV. CDR3s include the opening cysteine and the closing phenylalanine or tryptophan. Each record gives: D gene, clone size, V gene, J gene, CDR3 protein, CDR3 DNA. A D gene is named only where the DNA matches it firmly. Some rows have no size entry. The others give once, few or many, or a class for an expanded clone.

NA	NA	TRBV2	TRBJ2-6	CASSEAGSGANVLTF	TGTGCCAGCAGTGAAGCGGGTTCCGGGGCCAACGTCCTGACTTTC
NA	few	TRBV7-9	TRBJ2-1	CATLGAPPKEQFF	TGTGCCACCTTGGGAGCCCCTCCTAAGGAGCAGTTCTTC
NA	NA	TRBV29-1	TRBJ2-7	CSVLKGPVDYEQYF	TGCAGCGTCCTAAAGGGACCCGTTGACTACGAGCAGTACTTC
TRBD1	NA	TRBV2	TRBJ1-5	CASGRGPGLYSNQPQHF	TGTGCCAGCGGCAGGGGGCCAGGTCTATATAGCAATCAGCCCCAGCATTTT
NA	NA	TRBV10-3	TRBJ2-7	CAISGDPMGGYEQYF	TGTGCCATCAGTGGGGACCCTATGGGGGGCTACGAGCAGTACTTC
NA	NA	TRBV7-7	TRBJ2-7	CASSLEELGEQYF	TGTGCTAGCAGCTTAGAAGAACTGGGTGAGCAGTACTTC
NA	NA	TRBV9	TRBJ2-2	CASSKGATGELFF	TGTGCCAGCAGCAAAGGGGCCACCGGGGAGCTGTTTTTT
TRBD1	NA	TRBV18	TRBJ1-1	CASSIEDRVFTEAFF	TGTGCCAGCTCAATTGAAGACAGGGTTTTCACTGAAGCTTTCTTT
NA	NA	TRBV6-6	TRBJ1-2	CASSYSPDGSYYGYTF	TGTGCCAGCAGTTACTCCCCCGACGGATCTTACTATGGCTACACCTTC
TRBD1	NA	TRBV7-3	TRBJ2-1	CASSLVAGGSNEQFF	TGTGCCAGCAGCTTGGTGGCAGGGGGCTCGAATGAGCAGTTCTTC
NA	few	TRBV4-1	TRBJ1-2	CASSPRTVPSGYGYTF	TGCGCCAGCAGCCCTAGGACAGTCCCCTCGGGCTATGGCTACACCTTC
NA	NA	TRBV18	TRBJ2-1	CASSSTQGYEQFF	TGTGCCAGCTCATCAACGCAGGGGTATGAGCAGTTCTTC
NA	NA	TRBV5-1	TRBJ2-7	CASSAEGQGYEQYF	TGCGCCAGCAGCGCTGAGGGACAAGGCTACGAGCAGTACTTC
TRBD2	NA	TRBV27	TRBJ2-7	CASSLIGNGGNEQYF	TGTGCCAGCAGTTTAATTGGGAACGGGGGGAACGAGCAGTACTTC
NA	NA	TRBV9	TRBJ2-1	CASRSPGLDNEQFF	TGTGCCAGCAGATCCCCGGGACTTGACAATGAGCAGTTCTTC
NA	once	TRBV10-3	TRBJ2-3	CASRSSIGTDTQYF	TGTGCCAGCCGTTCGAGCATCGGTACAGATACGCAGTATTTT
NA	NA	TRBV11-2	TRBJ2-2	CASSFLANTGELFF	TGTGCCAGCAGCTTCCTCGCCAACACCGGGGAGCTGTTTTTT
TRBD1	NA	TRBV10-3	TRBJ1-1	CAITRGQGEEAFF	TGTGCCATCACTCGGGGACAGGGGGAGGAAGCTTTCTTT
NA	once	TRBV6-6	TRBJ2-1	CASSYGGPGYNEQFF	TGTGCCAGCAGTTACGGGGGTCCGGGGTACAATGAGCAGTTCTTC
NA	NA	TRBV7-2	TRBJ2-5	CASGPGGTSQETQYF	TGTGCCAGCGGACCTGGCGGGACTTCCCAAGAGACCCAGTACTTC
TRBD2	NA	TRBV11-2	TRBJ2-4	CASSLKAGAAIQYF	TGTGCCAGCAGCTTAAAAGCGGGAGCTGCCATTCAGTACTTC
TRBD2	NA	TRBV5-5	TRBJ2-3	CASTAGGPTDTQYF	TGTGCCAGCACCGCGGGAGGCCCCACAGATACGCAGTATTTT
TRBD2	NA	TRBV5-1	TRBJ2-1	CASSLGLAAYNEQFF	TGCGCCAGCAGCTTGGGGCTAGCGGCCTACAATGAGCAGTTCTTC
NA	few	TRBV4-2	TRBJ1-1	CASSQDQVRGTEAFF	TGTGCCAGCAGCCAAGATCAGGTGCGTGGGACTGAAGCTTTCTTT
TRBD1	NA	TRBV7-7	TRBJ2-1	CASSLGTGSYNEQFF	TGTGCTAGCAGCTTAGGGACAGGGTCGTACAATGAGCAGTTCTTC
NA	NA	TRBV7-3	TRBJ2-1	CASSLSRDNEQFF	TGTGCCAGCAGCTTGAGCAGGGACAATGAGCAGTTCTTC
NA	NA	TRBV5-4	TRBJ2-3	CASSLDGGSTDTQYF	TGTGCCAGCAGCTTGGACGGGGGAAGCACAGATACGCAGTATTTT
NA	NA	TRBV6-4	TRBJ2-3	CASSDVLGGEGTDTQYF	TGTGCCAGCAGTGATGTTCTGGGGGGCGAAGGCACAGATACGCAGTATTTT
NA	NA	TRBV21-1	TRBJ2-7	CASSKKNGGQGRPYEQYF	TGTGCCAGCAGCAAAAAGAACGGTGGACAGGGAAGGCCCTACGAGCAGTACTTC
NA	NA	TRBV9	TRBJ2-7	CASSVAGEAYEQYF	TGTGCCAGCAGCGTAGCAGGAGAGGCGTACGAGCAGTACTTC
NA	NA	TRBV15	TRBJ2-5	CATSRARSSQETQYF	TGTGCCACCAGCAGGGCTCGATCGAGCCAAGAGACCCAGTACTTC
NA	once	TRBV5-5	TRBJ1-1	CASNHDGWTAEAFF	TGTGCCAGCAATCACGATGGATGGACAGCTGAAGCTTTCTTT
NA	NA	TRBV5-4	TRBJ1-1	CASSLAGKGNTEAFF	TGTGCCAGCAGCTTAGCAGGGAAAGGGAACACTGAAGCTTTCTTT
NA	NA	TRBV13	TRBJ1-1	CASSLQGNEAFF	TGTGCCAGCAGCTTACAAGGAAATGAAGCTTTCTTT
TRBD1	NA	TRBV12-5	TRBJ2-5	CASGSQGQGRVETQYF	TGTGCTAGTGGTTCCCAGGGACAGGGGAGGGTCGAGACCCAGTACTTC